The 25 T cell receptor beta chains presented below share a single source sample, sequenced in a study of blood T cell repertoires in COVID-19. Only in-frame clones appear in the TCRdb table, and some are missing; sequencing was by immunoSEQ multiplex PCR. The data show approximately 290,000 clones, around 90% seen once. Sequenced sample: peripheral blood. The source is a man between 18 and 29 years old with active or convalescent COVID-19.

CDR3 DNA sequence: TGTGCCAGCAGCTTACTCTCAGACTCTGGGGCCAACGTCCTGACTTTC. Its protein is CASSLLSDSGANVLTF. The J gene is TRBJ2-6, the V gene TRBV7-6; D is ambiguous. CDR1 is SGHVS, CDR2 FNYEAQ, per germline. The CDR3 consists of 16 residues. V was cut by 2 bases and J by 0 bases, with 8 bases left in between.

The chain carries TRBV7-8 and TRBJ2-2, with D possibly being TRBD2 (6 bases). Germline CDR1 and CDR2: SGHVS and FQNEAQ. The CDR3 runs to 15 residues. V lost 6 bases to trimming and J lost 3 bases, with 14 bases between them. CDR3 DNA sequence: TGTGCCAGCAGTAACGTAGCGGCCCACACCGGGGAGCTGTTTTTT. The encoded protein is CASSNVAAHTGELFF.

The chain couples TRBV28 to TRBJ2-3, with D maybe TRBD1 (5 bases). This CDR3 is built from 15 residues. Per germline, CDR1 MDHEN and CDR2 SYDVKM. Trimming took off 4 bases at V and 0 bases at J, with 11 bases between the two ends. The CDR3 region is CASSSQVRSTDTQYF. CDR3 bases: TGTGCCAGCAGTTCACAGGTCAGAAGCACAGATACGCAGTATTTT.

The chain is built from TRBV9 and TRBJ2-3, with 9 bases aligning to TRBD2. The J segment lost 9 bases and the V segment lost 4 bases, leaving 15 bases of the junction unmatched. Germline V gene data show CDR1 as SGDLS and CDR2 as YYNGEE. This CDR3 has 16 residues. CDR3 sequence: CASSPPGSSGGITQYF. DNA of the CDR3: TGTGCCAGCAGCCCCCCTGGGAGTAGCGGGGGAATAACGCAGTATTTT.

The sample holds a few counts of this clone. DNA for the CDR3: TGTGCCAGCTCACCACCCGGGACAGGGAGTGTGCCCCAGCATTTT. It is translated as CASSPPGTGSVPQHF. The chain links TRBV18 to TRBJ1-5; TRBD1 matches 9 bases. CDR3 length: 15 amino acids. Germline V gene sequence: CDR1 KGHSH, CDR2 LQKENI. V trimming: 0 bases; J trimming: 9 bases; junction bases outside the gene matches: 6.

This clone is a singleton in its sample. The CDR3 region is CASSQDQGVYGYTF. The CDR3 DNA reads TGTGCCAGCAGCCAAGATCAGGGGGTCTATGGCTACACCTTC. The chain couples TRBV14 to TRBJ1-2, with TRBD1 matching over 7 bases. Germline-derived CDR1 and CDR2 are SGHDN and FVKESK. This CDR3 has 14 residues. Trimming cost V 0 bases and J 4 bases; bases outside gene matches: 2.

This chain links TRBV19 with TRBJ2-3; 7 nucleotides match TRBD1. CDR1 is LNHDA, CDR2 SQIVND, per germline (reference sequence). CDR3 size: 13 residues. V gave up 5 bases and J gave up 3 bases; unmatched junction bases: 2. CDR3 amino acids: CASSDRVTDTQYF. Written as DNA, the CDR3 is TGTGCCAGTAGTGACAGGGTGACAGATACGCAGTATTTT.

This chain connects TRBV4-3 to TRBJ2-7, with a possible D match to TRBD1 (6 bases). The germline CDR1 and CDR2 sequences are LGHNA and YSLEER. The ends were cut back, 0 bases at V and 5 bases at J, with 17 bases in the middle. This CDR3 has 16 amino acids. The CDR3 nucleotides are TGCGCCAGCAGCCAAGATAGACGAACAGGGCACCACGAGCAGTACTTC. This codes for CASSQDRRTGHHEQYF.

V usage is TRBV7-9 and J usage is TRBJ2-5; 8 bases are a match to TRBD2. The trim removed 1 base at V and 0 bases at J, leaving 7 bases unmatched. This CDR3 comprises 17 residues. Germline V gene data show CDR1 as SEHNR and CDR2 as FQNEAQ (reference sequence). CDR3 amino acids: CASSLGVAGLYQETQYF. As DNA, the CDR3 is TGTGCCAGCAGCTTAGGGGTAGCGGGACTGTACCAAGAGACCCAGTACTTC.

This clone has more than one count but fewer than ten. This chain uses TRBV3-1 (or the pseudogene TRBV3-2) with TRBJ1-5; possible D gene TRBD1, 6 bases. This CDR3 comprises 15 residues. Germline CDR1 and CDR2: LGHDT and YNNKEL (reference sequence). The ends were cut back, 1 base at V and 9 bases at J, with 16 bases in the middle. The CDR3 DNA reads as TGTGCCAGCAGCCAAGGAACAGGGTATCGGCGGCCCCAGCATTTT. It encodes CASSQGTGYRRPQHF.

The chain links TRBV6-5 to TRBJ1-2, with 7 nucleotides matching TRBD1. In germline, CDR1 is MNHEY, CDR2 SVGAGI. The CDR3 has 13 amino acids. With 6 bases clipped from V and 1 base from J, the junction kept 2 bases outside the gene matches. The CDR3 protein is CASRGTVNYGYTF. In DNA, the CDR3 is TGTGCCAGCAGGGGGACAGTTAACTATGGCTACACCTTC.

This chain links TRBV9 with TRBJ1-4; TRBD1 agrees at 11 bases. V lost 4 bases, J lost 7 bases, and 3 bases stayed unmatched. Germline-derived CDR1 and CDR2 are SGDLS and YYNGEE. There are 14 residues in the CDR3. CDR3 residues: CASSSGTGGEKLFF. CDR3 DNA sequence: TGTGCCAGCAGCTCAGGGACAGGGGGTGAAAAACTGTTTTTT. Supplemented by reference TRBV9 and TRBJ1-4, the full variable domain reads DSGVTQTPKHLITATGQRVTLRCSPRSGDLSVYWYQQSLDQGLQFLIQYYNGEERAKGNILERFSAQQFPDLHSELNLSSLELGDSALYFCASSSGTGGEKLFFGSGTQLSVL.

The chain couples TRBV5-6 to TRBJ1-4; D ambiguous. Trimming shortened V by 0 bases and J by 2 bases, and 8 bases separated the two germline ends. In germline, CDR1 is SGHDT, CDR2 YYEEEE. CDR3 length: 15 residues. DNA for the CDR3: TGTGCCAGCAGCTTGGCCGGGTTGACTAATGAAAAACTGTTTTTT. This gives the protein CASSLAGLTNEKLFF.

The DNA for the CDR3 is TGCGCCAGCCTCCGGGACAGCTATGGCTACACCTTC. Amino acids: CASLRDSYGYTF. The gene calls are TRBV10-2 and TRBJ1-2, with 7 bases that match TRBD1. V was pared by 8 bases and J by 4 bases, with 4 bases of the junction left unmatched. This CDR3 is built from 12 residues. CDR1 and CDR2 (germline): WSHSY, SAAADI.

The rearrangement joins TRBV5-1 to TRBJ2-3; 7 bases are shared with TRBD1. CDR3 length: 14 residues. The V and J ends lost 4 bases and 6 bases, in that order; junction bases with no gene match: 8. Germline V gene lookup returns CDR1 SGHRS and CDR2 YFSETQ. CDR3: CASSPGQMQDTQYF. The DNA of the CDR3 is TGCGCCAGCAGCCCGGGACAGATGCAGGATACGCAGTATTTT.

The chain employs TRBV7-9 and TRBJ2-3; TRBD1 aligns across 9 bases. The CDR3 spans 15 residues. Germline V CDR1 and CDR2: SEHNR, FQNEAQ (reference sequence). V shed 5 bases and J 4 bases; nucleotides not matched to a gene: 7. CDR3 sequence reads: CASSPRDRVADTQYF. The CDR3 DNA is TGTGCCAGCAGCCCTCGGGACAGGGTAGCAGATACGCAGTATTTT.

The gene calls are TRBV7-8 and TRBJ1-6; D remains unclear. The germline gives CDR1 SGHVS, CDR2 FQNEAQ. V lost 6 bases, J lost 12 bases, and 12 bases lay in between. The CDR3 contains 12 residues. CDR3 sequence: CASRISGGPLHF. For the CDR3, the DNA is TGTGCCAGCAGGATCTCCGGCGGACCCCTCCACTTT.

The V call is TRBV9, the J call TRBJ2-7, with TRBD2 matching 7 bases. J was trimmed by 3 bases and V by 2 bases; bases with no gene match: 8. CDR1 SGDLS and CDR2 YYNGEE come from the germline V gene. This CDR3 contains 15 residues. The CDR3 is CASSVSAGDNYEQYF. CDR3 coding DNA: TGTGCCAGCAGCGTTTCGGCGGGGGATAACTACGAGCAGTACTTC.

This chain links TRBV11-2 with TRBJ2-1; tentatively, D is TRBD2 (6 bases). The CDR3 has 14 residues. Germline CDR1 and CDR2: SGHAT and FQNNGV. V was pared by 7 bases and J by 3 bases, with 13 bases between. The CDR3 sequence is CASTRLENYNEQFF. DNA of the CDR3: TGTGCCAGCACCCGACTAGAGAACTACAATGAGCAGTTCTTC.

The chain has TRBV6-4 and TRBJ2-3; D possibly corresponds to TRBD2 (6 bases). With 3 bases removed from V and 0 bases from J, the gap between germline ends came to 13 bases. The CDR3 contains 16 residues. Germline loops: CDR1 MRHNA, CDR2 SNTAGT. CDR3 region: CASSDVGGMSTDTQYF. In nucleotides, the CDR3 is TGTGCCAGCAGTGATGTGGGCGGGATGAGCACAGATACGCAGTATTTT.

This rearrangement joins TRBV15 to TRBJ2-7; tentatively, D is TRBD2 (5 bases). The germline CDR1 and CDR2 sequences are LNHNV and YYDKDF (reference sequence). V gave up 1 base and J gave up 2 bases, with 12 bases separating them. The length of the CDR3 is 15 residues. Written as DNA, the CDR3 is TGTGCCACCAGCAGAGGTGCTAGCCCTACCTACGAGCAGTACTTC. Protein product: CATSRGASPTYEQYF.

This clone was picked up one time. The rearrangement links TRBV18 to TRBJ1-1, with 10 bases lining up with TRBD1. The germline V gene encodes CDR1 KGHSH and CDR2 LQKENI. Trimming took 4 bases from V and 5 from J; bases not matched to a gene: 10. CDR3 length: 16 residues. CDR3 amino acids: CASSHRTGGRRTEAFF. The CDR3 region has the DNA TGTGCCAGCTCACACAGGACAGGGGGACGACGGACTGAAGCTTTCTTT. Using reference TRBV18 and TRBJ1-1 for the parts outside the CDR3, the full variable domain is NAGVMQNPRHLVRRRGQEARLRCSPMKGHSHVYWYRQLPEEGLKFMVYLQKENIIDESGMPKERFSAEFPKEGPSILRIQQVVRGDSAAYFCASSHRTGGRRTEAFFGQGTRLTVV.

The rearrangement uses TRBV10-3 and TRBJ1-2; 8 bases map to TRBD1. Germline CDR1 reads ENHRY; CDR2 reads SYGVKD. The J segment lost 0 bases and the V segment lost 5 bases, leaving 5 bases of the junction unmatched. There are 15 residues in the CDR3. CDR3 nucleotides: TGTGCCATCAGTAATCAGGGGGCGCCTAACTATGGCTACACCTTC. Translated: CAISNQGAPNYGYTF.

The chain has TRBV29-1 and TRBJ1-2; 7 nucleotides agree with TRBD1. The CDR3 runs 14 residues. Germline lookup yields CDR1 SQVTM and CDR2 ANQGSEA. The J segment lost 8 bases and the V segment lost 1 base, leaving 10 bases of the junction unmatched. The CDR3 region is CSVEGKDRARGYTF. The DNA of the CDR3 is TGCAGCGTTGAAGGAAAAGACAGGGCTAGGGGCTACACCTTC. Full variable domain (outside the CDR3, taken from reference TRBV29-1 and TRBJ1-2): SAVISQKPSRDICQRGTSLTIQCQVDSQVTMMFWYRQQPGQSLTLIATANQGSEATYESGFVIDKFPISRPNLTFSTLTVSNMSPEDSSIYLCSVEGKDRARGYTFGSGTRLTVV.

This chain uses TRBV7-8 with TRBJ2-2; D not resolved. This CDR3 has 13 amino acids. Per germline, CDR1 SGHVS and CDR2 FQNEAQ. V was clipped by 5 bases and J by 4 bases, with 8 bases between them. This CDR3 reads CASSLMSTGELFF. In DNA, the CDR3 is TGTGCCAGCAGCCTTATGAGCACCGGGGAGCTGTTTTTT.